These 21 T cell receptor beta chains were all obtained from the same sample, sequenced in a study of CD8+ T cells in alopecia areata. Isolated RNA was reverse transcribed into cDNA used as the sequencing template. Sequencing was performed with immunoSEQ multiplex PCR; in TCRdb, only in-frame clones are kept and a portion is missing. In the table there are more than 95,000 clones, around 60% of which are singletons. Source material: CD4+ T cells sorted from blood. These receptors came from a human donor in good health.

The chain links TRBV2 to TRBJ2-3; no clear D gene. The CDR3 extends over 13 amino acids. Germline V gene lookup returns CDR1 SNHLY and CDR2 FYNNEI. The ends were cut back, 5 bases at V and 5 bases at J, with 11 bases in the middle. The CDR3 DNA reads as TGTGCCAGCAGTCTACGTCCTGTAGATACGCAGTATTTT. Translation gives CASSLRPVDTQYF.

The genes are TRBV2 and TRBJ1-5; TRBD1 might be the D (6 bases). CDR1 is SNHLY, CDR2 FYNNEI, per germline. The CDR3 runs to 15 residues. V was clipped by 7 bases and J by 0 bases, with 13 bases between them. For the CDR3, the DNA is TGTGCCAGCAACAGGGAAGCTAATAGCAATCAGCCCCAGCATTTT. This sequence encodes CASNREANSNQPQHF. Together with reference TRBV2 and TRBJ1-5, the CDR3 gives the full variable domain: EPEVTQTPSHQVTQMGQEVILRCVPISNHLYFYWYRQILGQKVEFLVSFYNNEISEKSEIFDDQFSVERPDGSNFTLKIRSTKLEDSAMYFCASNREANSNQPQHFGDGTRLSIL.

This clone was observed a handful of times. V usage is TRBV29-1 and J usage is TRBJ2-5, with D uncertain. CDR1 and CDR2 (germline): SQVTM, ANQGSEA. V was clipped by 4 bases and J by 4 bases, with 13 bases between them. The CDR3 sequence is 13 residues long. Here the CDR3 DNA reads TGCAGCGTTGTCGGTCAAGCAAGAGAGACCCAGTACTTC. Its protein product is CSVVGQARETQYF.

This chain connects TRBV25-1 to TRBJ1-6; D not resolved. CDR3 length equals 13 residues. Trimming left V 1 base short and J 7 bases short, with 5 bases between. Germline loops: CDR1 MGHDK, CDR2 SYGVNS. The CDR3 DNA reads TGTGCCAGCAGTGAATTGAAGAATTCACCCCTCCACTTT. Translating it yields CASSELKNSPLHF.

V gene TRBV10-3 combines with J gene TRBJ1-2; 8 bases agree with TRBD1. The CDR3 length is 12 residues. The germline gives CDR1 ENHRY, CDR2 SYGVKD. V lost 2 bases to trimming and J lost 8 bases; unmatched junction nucleotides: 1. Here the CDR3 DNA reads TGTGCCATCAGTGAGGGGGACAGGGGCTACACCTTC. Encoded protein: CAISEGDRGYTF.

The chain employs TRBV6-6 and TRBJ2-3; maybe TRBD1 (5 bases). The CDR3 covers 14 residues. V dropped 5 bases and J dropped 4 bases, with 13 bases sitting between them. Germline-derived CDR1 and CDR2 are MNHNY and SVGAGI (reference sequence). For the CDR3, the DNA is TGTGCCAGCAGTCCCGCAAAAGGGGCAGATACGCAGTATTTT. It encodes CASSPAKGADTQYF.

This clone was detected only once. The chain has TRBV29-1 and TRBJ2-1; 7 positions match TRBD1. Per germline, CDR1 SQVTM and CDR2 ANQGSEA. Unmatched junction bases numbered 4, after V lost 2 bases and J lost 3 bases. The CDR3 contains 14 residues. CDR3: CSVEQGVIYNEQFF. The CDR3 DNA is TGCAGCGTTGAACAGGGGGTGATCTACAATGAGCAGTTCTTC.

This clone was observed a single time. The chain uses TRBV29-1 and TRBJ2-5, with a possible D match to TRBD1 (6 bases). The germline CDR1 and CDR2 sequences are SQVTM and ANQGSEA. This CDR3 has 15 amino acids. V was pared by 6 bases and J by 1 base, with 18 bases between. CDR3 nucleotide sequence: TGCAGCGTAAGAAGGACAGCTTTACCCCAAGAGACCCAGTACTTC. Its protein product is CSVRRTALPQETQYF.

The CDR3 region is CASTDTGSSYEQYF. Written as DNA, the CDR3 is TGCGCCAGCACCGACACAGGGAGCTCCTACGAGCAGTACTTC. The chain joins TRBV5-1 to TRBJ2-7; D perhaps matches TRBD1 (6 bases). This CDR3 region has 14 residues. Trimming stripped 6 bases from V and 0 bases from J, with 13 bases between. Germline V gene data show CDR1 as SGHRS and CDR2 as YFSETQ.

This chain joins TRBV5-1 and TRBJ2-4; 7 bases agree with TRBD1. J was trimmed by 6 bases and V by 4 bases; bases with no gene match: 7. The CDR3 is made up of 14 amino acids. CDR1 and CDR2 (germline): SGHRS, YFSETQ. The CDR3 region is CASSEGTDGNIQYF. The CDR3 nucleotides are TGCGCCAGCAGCGAAGGGACAGATGGAAACATTCAGTACTTC.

In nucleotides, the CDR3 is TGTGCCAGCAGCACGACAGCGCGGGGAGAGCTGTTTTTT. Amino acid sequence: CASSTTARGELFF. The genes are TRBV7-9 and TRBJ2-2; D possibly corresponds to TRBD2 (6 bases). Deletions cut 5 bases from V and 11 bases from J, with 15 bases between. The CDR3 spans 13 residues. CDR1 is SEHNR, CDR2 FQNEAQ, per germline (reference sequence). The entire variable domain, with the rest obtained from reference TRBV7-9 and TRBJ2-2, is as follows: DTGVSQNPRHKITKRGQNVTFRCDPISEHNRLYWYRQTLGQGPEFLTYFQNEAQLEKSRLLSDRFSAERPKGSFSTLEIQRTEQGDSAMYLCASSTTARGELFFGEGSRLTVL.

This chain joins TRBV7-9 and TRBJ2-3; TRBD2 might be the D (7 bases). Looked up from germline, CDR1 is SEHNR and CDR2 is FQNEAQ (reference sequence). V dropped 7 bases and J dropped 2 bases, with 10 bases sitting between them. This CDR3 comprises 13 residues. The CDR3 nucleotides are TGTGCCAGCACGGGGGGCGTCACAGATACGCAGTATTTT. It specifies CASTGGVTDTQYF.

This clone was seen only a few times. CDR3 sequence reads: CASSTGTSNIQYF. The CDR3 DNA follows: TGTGCCAGCAGCACCGGGACTAGTAACATTCAGTACTTC. J is TRBJ2-4 and V is TRBV7-6; TRBD2 matches 8 bases. With V trimmed by 5 bases and J by 7 bases, 4 bases remained unmatched. This CDR3 is built from 13 residues. Germline V gene lookup returns CDR1 SGHVS and CDR2 FNYEAQ.

J is TRBJ2-7 and V is TRBV2; possible D gene TRBD1, 6 bases. Germline CDR1 is SNHLY and CDR2 is FYNNEI. V lost 4 bases and J lost 4, with 17 bases in between. The CDR3 extends over 15 amino acids. The CDR3, as DNA: TGTGCCAGCAGTGCTCAGTCCGGGACACCTTACGAGCAGTACTTC. Protein product: CASSAQSGTPYEQYF.

This clone showed up just a few times. The chain has TRBV2 and TRBJ2-5, with 11 bases aligning to TRBD2. Losses at the gene ends were 8 bases for V and 4 bases for J; bases not matched to a gene: 12. From germline, CDR1 is SNHLY and CDR2 FYNNEI. The CDR3 loop spans 16 amino acids. The CDR3 DNA reads as TGTGCCAGCCGCAAAGGACTAGCGGGTTGGGGAGAGACCCAGTACTTC. Translated, it gives CASRKGLAGWGETQYF.

The V and J genes are TRBV30 and TRBJ2-3, with D maybe TRBD2 (6 bases). Trimming stripped 7 bases from V and 2 bases from J, with 22 bases between. The length of the CDR3 is 16 residues. Germline CDR1 is GTSNPN and CDR2 is SVGIG (reference sequence). This chain's CDR3 is CASSGGLPKYTDTQYF. CDR3 sequence (DNA): TGTGCCTCTTCGGGCGGACTACCCAAGTACACAGATACGCAGTATTTT.

The CDR3 region has the DNA TGTGCCAGCAGCCCATTCCAGAAGGGGGGGGCAGGCGAGCAGTACTTC. Residues: CASSPFQKGGAGEQYF. The chain uses TRBV7-6 and TRBJ2-7; tentative D call: TRBD2 (7 bases). The V end was cut by 5 bases, the J end by 6 bases, with 23 bases between. Germline values: CDR1 SGHVS, CDR2 FNYEAQ. The CDR3 sequence is 16 residues long.

Only one count was recorded for this clone. The rearrangement uses TRBV5-1 and TRBJ2-1; 7 positions agree with TRBD1. From germline, CDR1 is SGHRS and CDR2 YFSETQ. The CDR3 spans 15 residues. V trimming: 0 bases; J trimming: 4 bases; junction bases outside the gene matches: 4. CDR3 nucleotides: TGCGCCAGCAGCTTGGGGCAGGGGGTGTACAATGAGCAGTTCTTC. It translates to CASSLGQGVYNEQFF.

A few counts support this clone. The chain couples TRBV7-3 to TRBJ2-7; D call uncertain. In germline, CDR1 is SGHTA, CDR2 FQGTGA. This CDR3 comprises 13 residues. Trimming pared 4 bases from V and 3 bases from J, leaving 10 bases between. The CDR3 loop reads CASSSAQGYEQYF. CDR3 bases: TGTGCCAGCAGCTCCGCCCAAGGCTACGAGCAGTACTTC.

The chain recombines TRBV29-1 with TRBJ1-1; tentatively, D is TRBD1 (6 bases). V was pared by 6 bases and J by 4 bases, with 12 bases between. Looked up from germline, CDR1 is SQVTM and CDR2 is ANQGSEA. The CDR3 has 12 amino acids. The DNA for the CDR3 is TGCAGCGTCGCGAAAGGGGGCACTGAAGCTTTCTTT. This sequence encodes CSVAKGGTEAFF.

This clone has a handful of counts. The rearrangement links TRBV28 to TRBJ2-4; D is ambiguous. The CDR3 consists of 14 residues. The V end was cut by 7 bases, the J end by 0 bases, with 10 bases between. The V gene's germline CDR1 is MDHEN and CDR2 SYDVKM. In DNA, the CDR3 is TGTGCCAGCACACCTAGTATAGCCAAAAACATTCAGTACTTC. It codes for CASTPSIAKNIQYF.